These 27 T cell receptor beta chains were all obtained from the same sample, sequenced in a study of control samples from healthy donors and cancer patients. Sequencing was performed with immunoSEQ multiplex PCR; in TCRdb, only in-frame clones are kept and a portion is missing. Of 40,000 to 55,000 clones listed, more than 85% are singletons. Sequenced: PBMCs. The receptors here all came from a woman between 40 and 50 years old with head and neck cancer.

V and J are TRBV11-3 and TRBJ2-7, with D unclear. CDR3 length: 13 residues. The V end lost 0 bases, the J end lost 5 bases, and 8 bases lay between the germline ends. CDR1 and CDR2 from the germline V gene are SGHNT and YENEEA. The CDR3 DNA is TGTGCCAGCAGCTTAGAGGCCTCTAACGAGCAGTACTTC. It translates to CASSLEASNEQYF.

The chain uses TRBV2 and TRBJ1-1; 9 positions match TRBD1. Germline V gene sequence: CDR1 SNHLY, CDR2 FYNNEI. V gave up 8 bases and J gave up 1 base; unmatched junction bases: 5. The CDR3 consists of 14 residues. CDR3 nucleotide sequence: TGTGCCAGCGGGACAGGGCTTTCGAACACTGAAGCTTTCTTT. Its protein product is CASGTGLSNTEAFF.

J is TRBJ1-2 and V is TRBV10-3; 10 bases agree with TRBD1. The CDR3 loop spans 15 amino acids. V lost 4 bases and J lost 4; bases outside the gene matches: 6. Germline CDR1 reads ENHRY; CDR2 reads SYGVKD. The CDR3: CAISGQGALVYGYTF. The CDR3 DNA reads TGTGCCATCAGTGGACAGGGGGCGCTGGTCTATGGCTACACCTTC.

The chain recombines TRBV12-3 or TRBV12-4 with TRBJ1-1; D remains unclear. V was clipped by 0 bases and J by 1 base, with 0 bases between them. This CDR3 is 12 amino acids long. CDR3 loop: CASSLANTEAFF. The CDR3 DNA follows: TGTGCCAGCAGTTTAGCGAACACTGAAGCTTTCTTT.

In this sample, this clone turned up a few times. The chain links TRBV15 to TRBJ1-2; 7 nucleotides line up with TRBD1. Looked up from germline, CDR1 is LNHNV and CDR2 is YYDKDF (reference sequence). This CDR3 is built from 13 residues. The ends lost 8 bases at V and 7 bases at J; junction bases unmatched: 10. The CDR3, as DNA: TGTGCCACCCGATTGAGAGGGGGCCGTGGCTACACCTTC. Translation: CATRLRGGRGYTF.

The rearrangement links TRBV3-1 (or the pseudogene TRBV3-2) to TRBJ2-3; tentative D call: TRBD2 (5 bases). This CDR3 has 12 residues. V lost 2 bases to trimming and J lost 12 bases, with 12 bases between them. CDR1 LGHDT and CDR2 YNNKEL come from the germline V gene (reference sequence). The CDR3 coding sequence is TGTGCCAGCAGCCAAACCCTGAGGGCCCAGTATTTT. As protein: CASSQTLRAQYF.

The chain combines TRBV5-1 with TRBJ2-1, with D possibly matching TRBD2 (5 bases). V lost 0 bases and J 5 bases, leaving 12 bases between the germline ends. Germline V CDR1 and CDR2: SGHRS, YFSETQ. This CDR3 is 15 amino acids long. CDR3 coding DNA: TGCGCCAGCAGCTTGGTCCGCGGGTGGGACAATGAGCAGTTCTTC. Translation gives CASSLVRGWDNEQFF.

On this clone: This sample also contains other DNA sequences that code for the same CDR3. The chain employs TRBV19 and TRBJ1-6, with D tentatively TRBD1 (6 bases). Germline V gene data show CDR1 as LNHDA and CDR2 as SQIVND (reference sequence). Deletions cut 6 bases from V and 8 bases from J, with 17 bases between. The CDR3 is 15 amino acids. The CDR3 spells CASSTGTGIDSPLHF. The DNA for the CDR3 is TGTGCCAGTAGCACCGGAACAGGGATAGATTCACCCCTCCACTTT.

V is TRBV10-2 and J is TRBJ1-2, with D unclear. The CDR3 is 14 amino acids. Germline V CDR1 and CDR2: WSHSY, SAAADI. Trimming pared 3 bases from V and 3 bases from J, leaving 11 bases between. CDR3 loop: CASSESTGYYGYTF. The CDR3 DNA reads as TGCGCCAGCAGTGAATCGACGGGATACTATGGCTACACCTTC.

V is TRBV14 and J is TRBJ1-2; D not certain. The CDR3 contains 12 residues. Germline V CDR1 and CDR2: SGHDN, FVKESK. V lost 8 bases, J lost 4 bases, and 11 bases lay in between. CDR3 DNA: TGTGCCAGCGGGCAGAATTTCTATGGCTACACCTTC. This encodes CASGQNFYGYTF.

This clone was seen only once. CDR3 sequence reads: CATSDSRGLVYGYTF. In nucleotides, the CDR3 is TGTGCCACCAGTGATAGTAGGGGATTGGTCTATGGCTACACCTTC. The chain couples TRBV24-1 to TRBJ1-2; D might be TRBD1 (5 bases). CDR3 size: 15 residues. V was shortened by 3 bases and J by 4 bases, with 14 bases between the two germline ends. CDR1 is KGHDR and CDR2 is SFDVKD in the germline V gene.

This clone was seen a single time. The J gene is TRBJ1-6, the V gene TRBV6-4; D remains ambiguous. There are 15 residues in the CDR3. Germline loops: CDR1 MRHNA, CDR2 SNTAGT. Trimming stripped 0 bases from V and 9 bases from J, with 12 bases between. CDR3 DNA: TGTGCCAGCAGTGACTCCCCCGAATCCTCTTCACCCCTCCACTTT. This codes for CASSDSPESSSPLHF.

The rearrangement joins TRBV10-3 to TRBJ2-5, with TRBD1 matching over 9 bases. The CDR3 contains 13 residues. Germline V gene data show CDR1 as ENHRY and CDR2 as SYGVKD. The V segment lost 11 bases and the J segment 1 base; nucleotides outside the gene matches: 5. CDR3: CAVGQGAQETQYF. The DNA for the CDR3 is TGTGCCGTGGGACAGGGAGCCCAAGAGACCCAGTACTTC.

V gene TRBV5-1 combines with J gene TRBJ1-5; D is unclear. This CDR3 is built from 13 residues. Germline CDR1 is SGHRS and CDR2 is YFSETQ. With 4 bases removed from V and 6 bases from J, the gap between germline ends came to 11 bases. The CDR3 is CASSGGIGQPQHF. CDR3 nucleotides: TGCGCCAGCAGCGGAGGGATTGGTCAGCCCCAGCATTTT.

This rearrangement joins TRBV30 to TRBJ1-2; D is perhaps TRBD1 (6 bases). The CDR3 runs 14 residues. The germline V gene has CDR1 GTSNPN and CDR2 SVGIG (reference sequence). V lost 5 bases to trimming and J lost 8 bases, with 21 bases between them. CDR3 nucleotide sequence: TGTGCCTGGCAGGCGAGGGGGAAATATGCGGGCTACACCTTC. It translates to CAWQARGKYAGYTF.

The V gene is TRBV30, the J gene TRBJ2-7; D gene ambiguous. The CDR3 runs to 12 residues. V shed 2 bases and J shed 3 bases, with 8 bases lying between them. Germline loops: CDR1 GTSNPN, CDR2 SVGIG (reference sequence). CDR3 residues: CAWSPTIYEQYF. In nucleotides, the CDR3 is TGTGCCTGGAGTCCCACAATCTACGAGCAGTACTTC. The variable domain in full, with the rest retrieved from reference TRBV30 and TRBJ2-7, is SQTIHQWPATLVQPVGSPLSLECTVEGTSNPNLYWYRQAAGRGLQLLFYSVGIGQISSEVPQNLSASRPQDRQFILSSKKLLLSDSGFYLCAWSPTIYEQYFGPGTRLTVT.

The V and J genes are TRBV24-1 and TRBJ1-2, with TRBD1 matching over 7 bases. V lost 4 bases, J lost 5 bases, and 6 bases stayed unmatched. The CDR3 contains 14 residues. The germline CDR1 and CDR2 sequences are KGHDR and SFDVKD. This chain's CDR3 is CATSDRDSGYGYTF. DNA of the CDR3: TGTGCCACCAGTGACCGGGACAGTGGTTATGGCTACACCTTC.

J is TRBJ2-4 and V is TRBV3-1 (or the pseudogene TRBV3-2); D is possibly TRBD2 (6 bases). V was pared by 0 bases and J by 6 bases, with 6 bases between. Germline V gene lookup returns CDR1 LGHDT and CDR2 YNNKEL (reference sequence). This CDR3 has 13 residues. CDR3 nucleotide sequence: TGTGCCAGCAGCCAAGAGCGGGGAAACATTCAGTACTTC. It codes for CASSQERGNIQYF.

This rearrangement joins TRBV10-3 to TRBJ1-3; no clear D. V lost 8 bases to trimming and J lost 4 bases, with 6 bases between them. Germline assignment: CDR1 ENHRY and CDR2 SYGVKD. The CDR3 covers 11 residues. The CDR3, as DNA: TGTGCCATCCTGGCGGGAAACACCATATATTTT. Its protein product is CAILAGNTIYF.

V gene TRBV2 combines with J gene TRBJ1-2; D gene uncertain. Trimming took 5 bases from V and 6 from J, leaving 13 bases between them. From germline, CDR1 is SNHLY and CDR2 FYNNEI. The CDR3 extends over 13 amino acids. CDR3 nucleotide sequence: TGTGCCAGCAGTCCGGACCGAGAAGATGGCTACACCTTC. Translating it yields CASSPDREDGYTF.

This clone was detected only a few times. J is TRBJ1-3 and V is TRBV28, with D possibly being TRBD1 (6 bases). CDR1 and CDR2 from the germline V gene are MDHEN and SYDVKM. The CDR3 spans 16 residues. The germline V and J ends were trimmed by 8 bases and 1 base, with 18 bases remaining between them. The CDR3 is CASPRGAGASGNTIYF. The CDR3 nucleotides are TGTGCCAGCCCTAGGGGGGCGGGGGCTTCTGGAAACACCATATATTTT.

The chain has TRBV30 and TRBJ1-1; the D gene is possibly TRBD1 (5 bases). The germline V and J ends were trimmed by 0 bases and 5 bases, with 13 bases remaining between them. This CDR3 comprises 14 residues. Germline V gives CDR1 GTSNPN, CDR2 SVGIG (reference sequence). The CDR3: CAWSVGTKGTEAFF. CDR3 coding DNA: TGTGCCTGGAGTGTAGGCACCAAGGGGACTGAAGCTTTCTTT. Filled out from reference TRBV30 and TRBJ1-1, the complete variable domain reads SQTIHQWPATLVQPVGSPLSLECTVEGTSNPNLYWYRQAAGRGLQLLFYSVGIGQISSEVPQNLSASRPQDRQFILSSKKLLLSDSGFYLCAWSVGTKGTEAFFGQGTRLTVV.

The chain has TRBV20-1 and TRBJ2-5; no clear D gene. The germline V gene has CDR1 DFQATT and CDR2 SNEGSKA (reference sequence). V shed 1 base and J shed 4 bases, with 4 bases lying between them. The CDR3 contains 11 residues. CDR3 nucleotide sequence: TGCAGTGCTAGAGTGGGAGAGACCCAGTACTTC. Its translation: CSARVGETQYF.

The chain employs TRBV6-1 and TRBJ2-7, with D possibly matching TRBD2 (5 bases). Trimming took off 2 bases at V and 4 bases at J, with 12 bases between the two ends. The CDR3 extends over 14 amino acids. Germline lookup yields CDR1 MNHNS and CDR2 SASEGT. CDR3 amino acids: CASSERRPLYEQYF. In DNA form, the CDR3 reads TGTGCCAGCAGTGAAAGGAGGCCCTTATACGAGCAGTACTTC.

The chain joins TRBV6-4 to TRBJ2-3, with 12 nucleotides matching TRBD2. The CDR3 length is 15 residues. The trim removed 7 bases at V and 4 bases at J, leaving 6 bases unmatched. Per the germline V gene, CDR1 is MRHNA and CDR2 is SNTAGT. CDR3 coding DNA: TGTGCCAGCACCAGGACTAGCGGGGAGGCAGATACGCAGTATTTT. Its protein is CASTRTSGEADTQYF.

The J gene is TRBJ2-2, the V gene TRBV30, with 7 bases that match TRBD1. The V gene end was trimmed by 4 bases and the J gene end by 1 base; junction bases not matched to a gene: 6. This CDR3 is built from 15 residues. CDR1 and CDR2 (germline): GTSNPN, SVGIG (reference sequence). CDR3 DNA sequence: TGTGCCTGGAAAAGTGACAGGGTGAACACCGGGGAGCTGTTTTTT. Translating it yields CAWKSDRVNTGELFF.

The rearrangement joins TRBV14 to TRBJ2-7, with D possibly called TRBD1 or TRBD2 (5 bases each). CDR1 SGHDN and CDR2 FVKESK come from the germline V gene. V lost 4 bases to trimming and J lost 1 base, with 14 bases between them. The CDR3 is 15 residues long. The CDR3 coding sequence is TGTGCCAGCAGCCGTCCCGGGACGGGATCCTACGAGCAGTACTTC. It codes for CASSRPGTGSYEQYF.